The rows below give T cell receptor beta chains drawn from one sample of a study of breast tumors, draining lymph nodes, adjacent tissues. TCRdb re-called the multiplex PCR reads through MiXCR, storing one row per CDR3 protein. The sample holds approximately 170,000 distinct CDR3 sequences, 30% to 35% seen once. The material sequenced was axillary lymph node tissue. These receptors all stem from a female donor with breast cancer. Some clones in this sample may be carry-over from other donors' samples. CDR3s include the opening cysteine and the closing phenylalanine or tryptophan. The D gene is left open where the match is weak. Not all rows give a size; the values are once, few, many and, for expanded clones, a class.

j_call,d_call,v_call,clone_size,cdr3_nt,cdr3_aa
TRBJ2-7,.,TRBV12-3/TRBV12-4,many,TGTGCCAGTTGCCGCGGATCCTACGAGCAGTACTTC,CASCRGSYEQYF
TRBJ2-3,TRBD1,TRBV7-3,many,TGTGCCAGCAGCTCACGGACAGGGGGAAGTGATACGCAGTATTTT,CASSSRTGGSDTQYF
TRBJ2-7,TRBD2,TRBV12-3/TRBV12-4,.,TGTGCCAGCAGAGTAGCGTATAGGACTAGCGGGGACGAGCAGTACTTC,CASRVAYRTSGDEQYF
TRBJ1-1,TRBD1,TRBV15,once,TGTGCCACCAGCAGTTCGACAGGGGGCGAAGCTTTCTTT,CATSSSTGGEAFF
TRBJ2-7,.,TRBV4-1,many,TGCGCCAGCAGCCCTTCATCGGGCCCCTACGAGCAGTACTTC,CASSPSSGPYEQYF
TRBJ2-2,TRBD1,TRBV27,many,TGTGCCAGCAGTTCCGGGACAGGGATCGGGGAGCTGTTTTTT,CASSSGTGIGELFF
TRBJ2-7,TRBD1,TRBV11-2,.,TGTGCCAGCAGCTTAGGGGGGACAGCCCGTGACACCGAGCAGTACTTC,CASSLGGTARDTEQYF
TRBJ1-3,TRBD1,TRBV5-6,few,TGTGCCAGCAGCTTGACACCGGGACAGGGGAACTATGGCTACACCATATATTTT,CASSLTPGQGNYGYTIYF
TRBJ2-3,TRBD2,TRBV9,many,TGTGCCAGCAGCCACCGGGGGGGAGGAGATACGCAGTATTTT,CASSHRGGGDTQYF
TRBJ1-2,TRBD1,TRBV7-2,many,TGTGCCAGCAGCTTAGCTGCTAGGACAGGGGGAATCTATGGCTACACCTTC,CASSLAARTGGIYGYTF
TRBJ2-7,.,TRBV7-2,many,TGTGCCAGCACGATCCCTGGGACCTACGAGCAGTACTTC,CASTIPGTYEQYF
TRBJ1-6,.,TRBV20-1,many,TGCAGTGCTAGAGATCCAGTCAATTCACCCCTCCACTTT,CSARDPVNSPLHF
TRBJ1-4,TRBD1,TRBV2,many,TGTGCCAGCAGTGTGAATGGACAGGTCGGGACTAATGAAAAACCGTTTTTT,CASSVNGQVGTNEKPFF
TRBJ1-2,TRBD1,TRBV18,few,TGTGCCAGCTCACCTCCCTCGACAGGGCTCTATGGCTACACCTTC,CASSPPSTGLYGYTF
TRBJ1-3,.,TRBV18,many,TGTGCCAGCTCACCACCAGGCTACTCTGGAAACACCATATATTTT,CASSPPGYSGNTIYF
TRBJ2-2,TRBD2,TRBV2,many,TGTGCCAGCAGCCGAATGAGCGGGGGTAACACCGGGGAGCTGTTTTTT,CASSRMSGGNTGELFF
TRBJ1-6,.,TRBV11-2,.,TGTGCCAGCAGCTTACTTCAGGGACCGCATAATTCACCCCTCCACTTT,CASSLLQGPHNSPLHF
TRBJ1-2,.,TRBV20-1,many,TGCAGTGCCCGCGGACACCCCTTTGAAATCTATGGCTACACCTTC,CSARGHPFEIYGYTF
TRBJ1-1,.,TRBV7-2,many,TGTGCCAGCAGCTTAGCGGCCACACAGAACACTGAAGCTTTCTTT,CASSLAATQNTEAFF
TRBJ2-3,TRBD2,TRBV10-3,many,TGTGCCATCAGTCCGGGACTAGCGGGAGCGGGGGATACGCAGTATTTT,CAISPGLAGAGDTQYF
TRBJ1-6,.,TRBV2,.,TGTGCCAGCCGGGACACCAATAATTCACCCCTCCACTTT,CASRDTNNSPLHF
TRBJ2-2,.,TRBV27,.,TGTGCCAGCAGGGCGAGGGCGGGACGCACCGGGGAGCTGTTTTTT,CASRARAGRTGELFF
TRBJ2-7,TRBD1,TRBV2,many,TGTGCCAGCAGGAAGCCGGGACAGTCCTACGAGCAGTACTTC,CASRKPGQSYEQYF
TRBJ2-1,.,TRBV7-9,many,TGTGCCAGCAGCTTAGGTGGACAAACTGAGACCCGCTACTCCTACAATGAGCAGTTCTTC,CASSLGGQTETRYSYNEQFF
TRBJ2-7,.,TRBV4-2,many,TGTGCCAGCAGCCAAGGGACGGGCGAGCAGTACTTC,CASSQGTGEQYF
TRBJ2-7,.,TRBV6-1,few,TGTGCCAGCAGTCGTTACAGTTACGAGCAGTACTTC,CASSRYSYEQYF
TRBJ2-1,.,TRBV24-1,.,TGTGCCACCAGTGCCAGCAGCCCCCGGGACGTGGATGGCTACAATGAGCAGTTCTTC,CATSASSPRDVDGYNEQFF
TRBJ2-7,.,TRBV30,many,TGTGCCTGGAGTTCACAGGTTCGTGACGAGCAGTACTTC,CAWSSQVRDEQYF
TRBJ2-1,TRBD1,TRBV6-1,.,TGTGCCAGCAGTCGAAGTGAGGGACAGGGGAACAATGAGCAGTTCTTC,CASSRSEGQGNNEQFF
TRBJ2-5,TRBD1,TRBV5-1,many,TGCGCCAGCAGCCCTACCGGGACAGGGGGCGCGGAGACCCAGTACTTC,CASSPTGTGGAETQYF
TRBJ1-2,.,TRBV4-1,many,TGCGCCAGCAGCCAAGCCGAGTTAGGCTACACCTTC,CASSQAELGYTF
TRBJ2-1,.,TRBV5-6,many,TGTGCCAGCAGCTTGGCAGCGGTCTACAATGAGCAGTTCTTC,CASSLAAVYNEQFF
TRBJ2-2,TRBD1,TRBV5-1,many,TGCGCCAGCAGCTTACGGACAGGGGGGGCCGGGGAGCTGTTTTTT,CASSLRTGGAGELFF
TRBJ2-7,TRBD1,TRBV14,many,TGTGCCAGCAGCCCTACGGACAGGGGCGGATACGAGCAGTACTTC,CASSPTDRGGYEQYF
TRBJ2-2,.,TRBV6-5,many,TGTGCCAGCAGTTACTCCCCAAGCACCGGGGAGCTGTTTTTT,CASSYSPSTGELFF
TRBJ2-7,TRBD2,TRBV18,many,TGTGCCAGCTCACCAGCCAGCGGGAGGCTTTACGAGCAGTACTTC,CASSPASGRLYEQYF
TRBJ2-5,TRBD2,TRBV7-7,many,TGTGCTAGCAGCTCCACTGGAGCGGGGGGGGTTCGGACCCAGTACTTC,CASSSTGAGGVRTQYF
TRBJ2-1,TRBD1,TRBV5-5,many,TGTGCCAGCAGCCCACCGACAGGGGGCCTTTACAATGAGCAGTTCTTC,CASSPPTGGLYNEQFF
TRBJ1-5,TRBD1,TRBV5-1,many,TGCGCCAGCAGCTTGTGGGGAGGGGGCGGTCAGCCCCAGCATTTT,CASSLWGGGGQPQHF
TRBJ1-1,.,TRBV25-1,few,TGTGCCAGCACCCGACAGTCGAACACTGAAGCTTTCTTT,CASTRQSNTEAFF
TRBJ1-5,.,TRBV6-4,.,TGTGCCAGCAGTGACGAAGGAGGTGGTCAGCCCCAGCATTTT,CASSDEGGGQPQHF
TRBJ2-3,TRBD2,TRBV30,many,TGTGCCTGGATGGGACTAGCGGGATCCCTTTGGGCGCAGTATTTT,CAWMGLAGSLWAQYF
TRBJ1-3,TRBD1,TRBV12-3/TRBV12-4,.,TGTGCCAGCAAAACCCGGGACAGAGGCTCTGGAAGTACCATATATTTT,CASKTRDRGSGSTIYF
TRBJ1-5,TRBD1,TRBV6-5,few,TGTGCCAGCAGTCAACAGGGGGGGAATCAGCCCCAGCATTTT,CASSQQGGNQPQHF